A selection of T cell receptor beta chains follows, all from one sample in a study of cytomegalovirus exposure and HLA in healthy donors. The method was immunoSEQ multiplex PCR; TCRdb's version includes in-frame clones alone and lacks a portion of them. Of approximately 110,000 clones in the sample, roughly three quarters are singletons; the top ten hold less than 9.5%. The sequenced material came from PBMCs. The receptor source for this set is a woman in her 50s in good health and CMV-seropositive. Each CDR3 is given with its conserved first and last residue. The D gene is left open where the match is weak. Clone size appears in some rows only: once, few, many, or a class for an expanded clone.

TRBD2	TRBV19	-	TRBJ2-7	TGTGCCAGTAGTGGGGCTAGCGGGATCTACGAGCAGTACTTC	CASSGASGIYEQYF
-	TRBV5-6	-	TRBJ2-6	TGTGCCAGCAGCTTCGGCGGAACCTCTGGGGCCAACGGCCTGACTTTC	CASSFGGTSGANGLTF
-	TRBV5-1	-	TRBJ1-1	TGCGCCAGCCATGGACAGCTGGAAGGTGAAGCTTTCTTT	CASHGQLEGEAFF
TRBD1	TRBV5-5	-	TRBJ2-7	TGTGCCAGCAGTTACCGGGACAGCTCCTACGAGCAGTACTTC	CASSYRDSSYEQYF
-	TRBV5-4	-	TRBJ1-2	TGTGCCAGCAGCTTGGTCAGGGGCGATTATGGCTACACCTTC	CASSLVRGDYGYTF
TRBD1	TRBV27	-	TRBJ2-5	TGTGCCAGCAGACTGACAGGGTGGGAGACCCAGTACTTC	CASRLTGWETQYF
-	TRBV7-3	-	TRBJ2-5	TGTGCCAGCAGCTTTCAGGCTGGGGAGACCCAGTACTTC	CASSFQAGETQYF
-	TRBV4-1	-	TRBJ1-1	TGCGCCAGCAGCCAAGAAGGGCGGGATGGAGCTTTCTTT	CASSQEGRDGAFF
TRBD2	TRBV19	-	TRBJ2-1	TGTGCCAGTAGTCCCCCTGGGACTAGCGGACTTATCTACAATGAGCAGTTCTTC	CASSPPGTSGLIYNEQFF
TRBD1	TRBV12-5	-	TRBJ2-2	TGTGCTAGTGGTTTGGGACAGGGGGCGGGTACCGGGGAGCTGTTTTTT	CASGLGQGAGTGELFF
-	TRBV6-5	few	TRBJ1-6	TGTGCCAGCAGTTGGGGGGGCATAGTTCGAAATTCACCCCTCCACTTT	CASSWGGIVRNSPLHF
-	TRBV6-5	-	TRBJ2-1	TGTGCCAGCAGTCCGAACTCCTATGCGAATGATGAGCAGTTCTTC	CASSPNSYANDEQFF
-	TRBV19	-	TRBJ1-1	TGTGCCAGTCGACCGGGATTTCTTAGGGCTGAAGCTTTCTTT	CASRPGFLRAEAFF
-	TRBV5-5	medium-sized	TRBJ2-2	TGTGCCAGCAGCTTGTTTAGCGGAGTCACCGGGGAGCTGTTTTTT	CASSLFSGVTGELFF
-	TRBV15	-	TRBJ1-2	TGTGCCACCAGCAGAGATCGGGGGACGCTGGGTGGCTACACCTTC	CATSRDRGTLGGYTF
TRBD2	TRBV7-9	-	TRBJ2-3	TGTGCCAGCAGCTTTGGGCTAGCGGGGTGTTCCCTTTTT	CASSFGLAGCSLF
-	TRBV14	-	TRBJ2-7	TGTGCCAGCAGCCAACCGGGGGAGGTCTACGAGCAGTACTTC	CASSQPGEVYEQYF
TRBD2	TRBV7-3	-	TRBJ2-3	TGTGCCAGCTCCCTCCGGGAGGCAGATACGCAGTATTTT	CASSLREADTQYF
-	TRBV5-5	-	TRBJ2-7	TGTGCCAGCAGCCGCAGCCCTTTCGACTACGAGCAGTACTTC	CASSRSPFDYEQYF
TRBD2	TRBV14	-	TRBJ2-3	TGTGCCAGCAGCCAAGATGGCGGGAGGGGAACAGATACGCAGTATTTT	CASSQDGGRGTDTQYF
-	TRBV7-2	-	TRBJ2-3	TGTGCCAGCAGCTTAGGGACTCAGTCGAGAGTGGCCACAGATACGCAGTATTTT	CASSLGTQSRVATDTQYF
-	TRBV7-9	-	TRBJ2-3	TGTGCCAGCAGCTTAGAACTCACAGATACGCAGTATTTT	CASSLELTDTQYF
-	TRBV7-7	-	TRBJ2-3	TGTGCCAGCAGCTTCAGCACTAGGGATACGCAGTATTTT	CASSFSTRDTQYF
TRBD1	TRBV6-1	few	TRBJ2-7	TGTGCCAGCAGGACCAGACAGGGGTCAGCCTACGAGCAGTACTTC	CASRTRQGSAYEQYF
-	TRBV4-3	-	TRBJ2-5	TGCGCCAGCAGCCAAGATTATGGGGAGCAGTACTTC	CASSQDYGEQYF
TRBD1	TRBV2	-	TRBJ2-1	TGTGCCAGCCGAGGACAGGGGAGAGGCGAGCAGTTCTTC	CASRGQGRGEQFF
TRBD2	TRBV5-1	-	TRBJ2-7	TGCGCCAGCAGCTCAGTGACCGGGACTAACTCCTACGAGCAGTACTTC	CASSSVTGTNSYEQYF
-	TRBV10-3	once	TRBJ2-1	TGTGCCATCAGTGAGTTCGGACAGAATGAGCAGTTCTTC	CAISEFGQNEQFF
TRBD1	TRBV6-1	-	TRBJ1-2	TGTGCCAGCGGATCAGGGGGCGCGGACTATGGCTACACCTTC	CASGSGGADYGYTF
TRBD1	TRBV4-3	-	TRBJ1-6	TGCGCCAGCAGCCAAGACAGGGGGAGGAATTCACCCCTCCACTTT	CASSQDRGRNSPLHF
-	TRBV19	-	TRBJ2-3	TGTGCCAGTAGTAGCCGAGGGGATACGCAGTATTTT	CASSSRGDTQYF
-	TRBV11-3	-	TRBJ1-1	TGTGCCAGCAGCCCGAGCTCGAACACTGAAGCTTTCTTT	CASSPSSNTEAFF
-	TRBV27	-	TRBJ2-3	TGTGCCAGCAGTTCCCTTTCGGATACGCAGTATTTT	CASSSLSDTQYF
TRBD2	TRBV11-2	-	TRBJ2-7	TGTGCCAGCAGCCTCTCGGGGGGTCCCTACGAGCAGTACTTC	CASSLSGGPYEQYF
TRBD2	TRBV5-4	-	TRBJ2-7	TGTGCCAGCAGCCCCAAGACTAGCGGGAGATACGACGAGCAGTACTTC	CASSPKTSGRYDEQYF
TRBD1	TRBV5-1	-	TRBJ1-3	TGCGCCAGCAGTCGGGACAGCTTGGGAAACACCATATATTTT	CASSRDSLGNTIYF
TRBD1	TRBV2	-	TRBJ2-7	TGTGCCAGCAGAGGCAGGGGGAAGGAGTACTTC	CASRGRGKEYF
TRBD1	TRBV29-1	-	TRBJ2-3	TGCAGCGTTCGGGACAGGGGGATATCAGATACGCAGTATTTT	CSVRDRGISDTQYF
TRBD2	TRBV18	few	TRBJ2-1	TGTGCCAGCTCACCACCCGGGACTAGCGCCTACAATGAGCAGTTCTTC	CASSPPGTSAYNEQFF
-	TRBV18	few	TRBJ2-5	TGTGCCAGCTCCCGGGGACAAAGCAACCAAGAGACCCAGTACTTC	CASSRGQSNQETQYF
-	TRBV27	-	TRBJ1-4	TGTGCCAGCAGTTCACCGGGAGATGAAAAACTGTTTTTT	CASSSPGDEKLFF
TRBD2	TRBV5-1	-	TRBJ2-5	TGCGCCAGCAGCCCCCTGGGCGGGAGACAAGAGACCCAGTACTTC	CASSPLGGRQETQYF
TRBD1	TRBV5-1	-	TRBJ1-2	TGCGCCAGCAGCCCGCCCGGGACAGGGGGCAATGGCTACACCTTC	CASSPPGTGGNGYTF
-	TRBV4-1	-	TRBJ1-5	TGCGCCAGCAGCCAAGTAGGGGTAAATCAGCCCCAGCATTTT	CASSQVGVNQPQHF
-	TRBV7-2	once	TRBJ2-3	TGTGCCAGCAGGGCGGGACGTACCCCGCAGGCAGATACGCAGTATTTT	CASRAGRTPQADTQYF
-	TRBV11-3	-	TRBJ1-2	TGTGCCAGCAGCTTACTGGGCCCCTCTCTCTATGGCTACACCTTC	CASSLLGPSLYGYTF
-	TRBV4-1	few	TRBJ1-1	TGCGCCAGCAGCCAACAAAGGAGGGCTTTCTTT	CASSQQRRAFF
-	TRBV2	-	TRBJ2-2	TGTGCCAGCAGTAATGGAGCCTTCCCCGGGGAGCTGTTTTTT	CASSNGAFPGELFF
TRBD2	TRBV19	-	TRBJ2-3	TGTGCCAGTAGCCCCTGGGGGGGAGATACGCAGTATTTT	CASSPWGGDTQYF
-	TRBV29-1	-	TRBJ2-7	TGCAGCGCCGAGGGTCGGTCAAATTACGAGCAGTACTTC	CSAEGRSNYEQYF
TRBD2	TRBV5-1	-	TRBJ2-1	TGCGCCAGCAGCCTGCGGCGGGGGGGCCAGGATGAGCAGTTCTTC	CASSLRRGGQDEQFF
-	TRBV21-1	once	TRBJ1-2	TGTGCCAGCAGCTGCCCTGGGGATGACAGGGACTCTTCGTTCTATGGCTACACCTTC	CASSCPGDDRDSSFYGYTF
TRBD2	TRBV10-3	-	TRBJ2-1	TGTGCCATTCGCGGGAGGGGTAGCGGGCCTGAGCAGTTCTTC	CAIRGRGSGPEQFF
-	TRBV18	once	TRBJ2-7	TGTGCCAGCTCACTTGGACTGAGCCAAGAGCAGTACTTC	CASSLGLSQEQYF
-	TRBV18	few	TRBJ2-1	TGTGCCAGCTCACCACCGGGAGGTAGCACCTACAATGAGCAGTTCTTC	CASSPPGGSTYNEQFF